These 25 T cell receptor beta chains originate from one sample sequenced in a study of T cell repertoires in cytomegalovirus infection. The antigens these receptors bind are not known. TCRdb redid the calling of the reads with MiXCR, one entry per CDR3 protein. The table shows roughly 46,000 distinct CDR3 sequences, with roughly 18% occurring only once. This specimen was CD8+ T cells from cultured PBMCs, taken from culture after CMV antigen stimulation. The receptors originated from a human donor in good health (CMV status not recorded). Some clones in this sample may be carry-over from other donors' samples.

This clonotype was counted many times. This chain connects TRBV7-2 to TRBJ1-1, with D unresolved. CDR3 length: 13 residues. The V end was cut by 3 bases, the J end by 5 bases, with 10 bases between. Germline V lookup: CDR1 SGHTA, CDR2 FQGNSA. CDR3 coding DNA: TGTGCCAGCAGCTTTACCCAAGGAACTGAAGCTTTCTTT. Its protein product is CASSFTQGTEAFF.

This clonotype came up many times. The V gene is TRBV7-2, the J gene TRBJ2-3, with 9 bases lining up with TRBD2. With 1 base clipped from V and 0 bases from J, the junction kept 8 bases outside the gene matches. The CDR3 sequence is 18 residues long. In germline, CDR1 is SGHTA, CDR2 FQGNSA. The CDR3 loop is CASSLGLGGGVSTDTQYF. In DNA, the CDR3 is TGTGCCAGCAGCTTAGGTTTAGGCGGGGGGGTTAGCACAGATACGCAGTATTTT. Using reference TRBV7-2 and TRBJ2-3 for the parts outside the CDR3, the full variable domain is GAGVSQSPSNKVTEKGKDVELRCDPISGHTALYWYRQSLGQGLEFLIYFQGNSAPDKSGLPSDRFSAERTGGSVSTLTIQRTQQEDSAVYLCASSLGLGGGVSTDTQYFGPGTRLTVL.

This clonotype was counted ten times or more. The chain combines TRBV7-2 with TRBJ2-1, with D unresolved. The CDR3 runs to 11 residues. The V gene's germline CDR1 is SGHTA and CDR2 FQGNSA. V lost 2 bases and J lost 6, with 2 bases in between. The CDR3: CASSLFNEQFF. The CDR3 bases are TGTGCCAGCAGCTTATTCAATGAGCAGTTCTTC.

The rearrangement links TRBV11-2 to TRBJ1-5; D is uncertain. V lost 5 bases and J 5 bases, leaving 13 bases between the germline ends. CDR3 length: 14 residues. The germline V gene has CDR1 SGHAT and CDR2 FQNNGV. The CDR3 DNA reads TGTGCCAGCAGCGGAGAGGGATGGGATCAGCCCCAGCATTTT. It yields the protein CASSGEGWDQPQHF.

This clonotype has just a few counts. The V and J genes are TRBV9 and TRBJ1-4; D is unresolved. Germline lookup yields CDR1 SGDLS and CDR2 YYNGEE. V shed 2 bases and J shed 5 bases, with 16 bases lying between them. CDR3 size: 16 residues. CDR3 residues: CASSVNPTIGNEKLFF. As DNA, the CDR3 is TGTGCCAGCAGCGTCAACCCAACGATCGGGAATGAAAAACTGTTTTTT.

The gene calls are TRBV15 and TRBJ2-2; D is tentatively TRBD1 or TRBD2 (5 bases each). The CDR3 contains 15 residues. The V end lost 0 bases, the J end lost 4 bases, and 9 bases lay between the germline ends. Germline V CDR1 and CDR2: LNHNV, YYDKDF (reference sequence). CDR3 region: CATSRDVGGTGELFF. CDR3 bases: TGTGCCACCAGCAGAGATGTTGGGGGCACCGGGGAGCTGTTTTTT.

The chain combines TRBV12-3 or TRBV12-4 with TRBJ1-4; D possibly corresponds to TRBD1 (5 bases). CDR3 length equals 16 residues. V lost 0 bases to trimming and J lost 3 bases, with 11 bases between them. The CDR3 nucleotides read TGTGCCAGCAGTTTAGCGCTTGGACACTCTAATGAAAAACTGTTTTTT. Translation gives CASSLALGHSNEKLFF.

This clonotype was seen repeatedly, ten times or more. The J gene is TRBJ2-1, the V gene TRBV7-3, with D tentatively TRBD1 or TRBD2 (5 bases each). CDR1 is SGHTA and CDR2 is FQGTGA in the germline V gene. Trimming pared 2 bases from V and 8 bases from J, leaving 16 bases between. CDR3 length: 15 amino acids. The CDR3 is CASSLAGTVVDEQFF. The CDR3 nucleotides are TGTGCCAGCAGCTTAGCCGGGACGGTGGTAGATGAGCAGTTCTTC.

A few counts support this clonotype. The chain joins TRBV4-2 to TRBJ2-7, with D unresolved. Trimming shortened V by 1 base and J by 2 bases, and 9 bases separated the two germline ends. Per germline, CDR1 LGHNA and CDR2 YNFKEQ. The CDR3 length is 14 residues. CDR3 sequence reads: CASSQADGPYEQYF. The CDR3 nucleotides are TGTGCCAGCAGCCAAGCTGACGGCCCCTACGAGCAGTACTTC.

This clonotype was seen many times. The rearrangement links TRBV7-2 to TRBJ1-4; 7 nucleotides line up with TRBD1. Germline CDR1 reads SGHTA; CDR2 reads FQGNSA. The CDR3 runs to 16 residues. V was clipped by 2 bases and J by 4 bases; unmatched bases: 7. The CDR3 DNA sequence: TGTGCCAGCAGCTTACGCCCGGGACAGAGTAATGAAAAACTGTTTTTT. The encoded protein is CASSLRPGQSNEKLFF.

This clonotype was seen more than once but under ten times. DNA for the CDR3: TGTGCCTGGAGGACAGGGAGTCCCGGGGAGCTGTTTTTT. Translating gives CAWRTGSPGELFF. The chain links TRBV30 to TRBJ2-2; 7 bases map to TRBD1. Germline trimming cut 3 bases from V and 6 bases from J; bases unmatched to any gene: 4. The germline V gene has CDR1 GTSNPN and CDR2 SVGIG (reference sequence). CDR3 length: 13 residues. Filled out from reference TRBV30 and TRBJ2-2, the complete variable domain reads SQTIHQWPATLVQPVGSPLSLECTVEGTSNPNLYWYRQAAGRGLQLLFYSVGIGQISSEVPQNLSASRPQDRQFILSSKKLLLSDSGFYLCAWRTGSPGELFFGEGSRLTVL.

This clonotype was picked up many times. The rearrangement uses TRBV4-3 and TRBJ2-7, with 10 bases that match TRBD2. CDR3 length: 19 amino acids. J lost 5 bases, V lost 0 bases, and 16 bases had no gene match. CDR1 and CDR2 from the germline V gene are LGHNA and YSLEER. This CDR3 is CASSQEVLLAGAPSHEQYF. For the CDR3, the DNA is TGCGCCAGCAGCCAAGAGGTATTGCTAGCGGGGGCCCCCAGCCACGAGCAGTACTTC.

This clonotype was detected many times. As DNA, the CDR3 is TGTGCCAGCAGCTTAGACGGGGACAATGAGCAGTTCTTC. Protein product: CASSLDGDNEQFF. This rearrangement joins TRBV7-8 to TRBJ2-1, with D possibly TRBD2 on 5 matching bases. Germline V CDR1 and CDR2: SGHVS, FQNEAQ. The CDR3 sequence is 13 residues long. Trimming stripped 1 base from V and 5 bases from J, with 6 bases between.

This clonotype has at least ten counts. The rearrangement joins TRBV6-5 to TRBJ1-2; TRBD1 matches 7 bases. Per germline, CDR1 MNHEY and CDR2 SVGAGI. CDR3 length: 14 amino acids. V was pared by 0 bases and J by 3 bases, with 1 base of the junction left unmatched. CDR3 bases: TGTGCCAGCAGTTACTCAGGGGGCGACTATGGCTACACCTTC. This encodes CASSYSGGDYGYTF.

This chain joins TRBV4-3 and TRBJ2-1, with 9 positions matching TRBD2. The V segment lost 3 bases and the J segment 5 bases; nucleotides outside the gene matches: 5. The CDR3 is 15 amino acids. Germline-derived CDR1 and CDR2 are LGHNA and YSLEER. This chain's CDR3 is CASSQGRLADNEQFF. CDR3 DNA: TGCGCCAGCAGCCAGGGGAGACTAGCGGACAATGAGCAGTTCTTC.

This clonotype was detected many times. V is TRBV19 and J is TRBJ1-6, with D maybe TRBD1 (6 bases). The CDR3 sequence is 19 residues long. Germline loops: CDR1 LNHDA, CDR2 SQIVND (reference sequence). The ends were cut back, 7 bases at V and 0 bases at J, with 22 bases in the middle. CDR3 region: CASTRLRQDASSYNSPLHF. CDR3 in DNA: TGTGCCAGTACCCGACTTAGACAGGACGCGAGCTCCTATAATTCACCCCTCCACTTT.

This chain joins TRBV4-1 and TRBJ2-2; D call uncertain. V gave up 4 bases and J gave up 4 bases, with 4 bases separating them. From germline, CDR1 is MGHRA and CDR2 YSYEKL. CDR3 size: 12 residues. Here the CDR3 DNA reads TGCGCCAGCAGCCCCCCCACCGGGGAGCTGTTTTTT. Protein sequence: CASSPPTGELFF.

In this sample, this clonotype turned up many times. The J gene is TRBJ2-1, the V gene TRBV27, with no clear D. There are 14 residues in the CDR3. Trimming removed 2 bases at V and 3 bases at J, with 8 bases between. Germline CDR1 reads MNHEY; CDR2 reads SMNVEV (reference sequence). For the CDR3, the DNA is TGTGCCAGCAGTTTAGGTTTAGGCTACAATGAGCAGTTCTTC. This encodes CASSLGLGYNEQFF.

The sample holds many counts of this clonotype. The chain links TRBV27 to TRBJ1-5, with TRBD1 matching over 7 bases. This CDR3 spans 14 amino acids. V lost 4 bases, J lost 5 bases, and 5 bases stayed unmatched. Germline V gives CDR1 MNHEY, CDR2 SMNVEV (reference sequence). In DNA, the CDR3 is TGTGCCAGCAGTTCGGACAGGAGAGATCAGCCCCAGCATTTT. Its protein product is CASSSDRRDQPQHF.

This chain links TRBV20-1 with TRBJ2-5; tentative D call: TRBD1 (7 bases). V was trimmed by 4 bases and J by 7 bases, leaving 22 bases between them. Germline V gene sequence: CDR1 DFQATT, CDR2 SNEGSKA (reference sequence). The CDR3 is made up of 15 amino acids. The CDR3: CSATRQGTIGGTQYF. CDR3 nucleotides: TGCAGTGCTACCCGACAGGGTACCATCGGGGGGACCCAGTACTTC.

The rearrangement links TRBV28 to TRBJ2-5; 7 bases fit TRBD2. The V segment lost 6 bases and the J segment 1 base; nucleotides outside the gene matches: 8. The germline V gene has CDR1 MDHEN and CDR2 SYDVKM. The length of the CDR3 is 15 residues. DNA of the CDR3: TGTGCCAGCAGCCCCCCGGGGGGATCCCAAGAGACCCAGTACTTC. Its protein is CASSPPGGSQETQYF. The full variable domain, rest sourced from reference TRBV28 and TRBJ2-5, is DVKVTQSSRYLVKRTGEKVFLECVQDMDHENMFWYRQDPGLGLRLIYFSYDVKMKEKGDIPEGYSVSREKKERFSLILESASTNQTSMYLCASSPPGGSQETQYFGPGTRLLVL.

This clonotype was counted ten times or more. The chain employs TRBV7-8 and TRBJ2-2; TRBD2 aligns across 11 bases. Per germline, CDR1 SGHVS and CDR2 FQNEAQ. Trimming took 5 bases from V and 0 from J; bases not matched to a gene: 5. The CDR3 has 17 residues. The CDR3 sequence is CASSARLAGTNTGELFF. The DNA of the CDR3 is TGTGCCAGCAGCGCTAGACTAGCGGGGACGAACACCGGGGAGCTGTTTTTT. The variable domain in full, with the rest retrieved from reference TRBV7-8 and TRBJ2-2, is GAGVSQSPRYKVAKRGQDVALRCDPISGHVSLFWYQQALGQGPEFLTYFQNEAQLDKSGLPSDRFFAERPEGSVSTLKIQRTQQEDSAVYLCASSARLAGTNTGELFFGEGSRLTVL.

This clonotype has only a few counts. This CDR3 is CASSPNRVLYNEQFF. CDR3 nucleotide sequence: TGTGCCAGCAGTCCGAACAGGGTGTTGTACAATGAGCAGTTCTTC. The chain combines TRBV28 with TRBJ2-1, with D possibly being TRBD1 (6 bases). This CDR3 comprises 15 residues. Germline lookup yields CDR1 MDHEN and CDR2 SYDVKM. Trimming took 5 bases from V and 4 from J, leaving 15 bases between them.

This clonotype was counted a few times. The chain combines TRBV12-3 or TRBV12-4 with TRBJ2-1; possibly TRBD1 for D (6 bases). The V gene lost 0 bases and the J gene lost 7 bases, with 16 bases spanning the gap. CDR3 length equals 16 residues. DNA for the CDR3: TGTGCCAGCAGTTTAGCCAACCCCGGGACACAGAATGAGCAGTTCTTC. Its translation: CASSLANPGTQNEQFF.

This clonotype was seen at least ten times. V usage is TRBV7-2 and J usage is TRBJ2-7, with TRBD2 matching 11 bases. The CDR3 extends over 18 amino acids. Germline assignment: CDR1 SGHTA and CDR2 FQGNSA. The V gene end was trimmed by 1 base and the J gene end by 4 bases; junction bases not matched to a gene: 12. The DNA for the CDR3 is TGTGCCAGCAGCTTAGAGGCCGTAACTAGCGGGAGTTCTTACGAGCAGTACTTC. As protein: CASSLEAVTSGSSYEQYF.